The 19 T cell receptor beta chains listed next were all sequenced from one sample in a study of blood T cell repertoires in COVID-19 (dated by TCRdb to the early 2020s). The library was prepared using the immunoSEQ multiplex PCR assay. This immuneACCESS table, as held by TCRdb, lists in-frame sequences with V and J called but not all clones. Of the missing ones, under half trace to an unresolved V gene in checked studies; the others have no known cause. The sample table holds over 200,000 clones, of which around 89% were seen once. Of the sample, roughly 4% falls within the top ten clones. The sequenced material came from peripheral blood. These receptors all come from a man aged 60-69 years who had recovered from COVID-19.

The chain carries TRBV18 and TRBJ2-2, with 7 bases lining up with TRBD1. Germline trimming cut 2 bases from V and 4 bases from J; bases unmatched to any gene: 7. This CDR3 spans 16 amino acids. CDR1 is KGHSH and CDR2 is LQKENI in the germline V gene. CDR3 region: CASSPSGRGTTGELFF. For the CDR3, the DNA is TGTGCCAGCTCACCATCGGGCAGGGGGACCACCGGGGAGCTGTTTTTT.

This chain uses TRBV9 with TRBJ1-3; D is undetermined. CDR3 size: 16 residues. Germline V CDR1 and CDR2: SGDLS, YYNGEE. Deletions cut 0 bases from V and 3 bases from J, with 13 bases between. The CDR3 region has the DNA TGTGCCAGCAGCGTAGCGCCCCGGGGTGGTGGAAACACCATATATTTT. Encoded protein: CASSVAPRGGGNTIYF.

The V gene is TRBV14, the J gene TRBJ2-5; TRBD1 matches at 8 bases. The V gene end was trimmed by 0 bases and the J gene end by 2 bases; junction bases not matched to a gene: 2. The germline CDR1 and CDR2 sequences are SGHDN and FVKESK. This CDR3 has 15 residues. CDR3 nucleotide sequence: TGTGCCAGCAGCCAAGACAGGGGGCCTCAAGAGACCCAGTACTTC. This sequence encodes CASSQDRGPQETQYF.

The chain joins TRBV30 to TRBJ2-3; a possible D gene is TRBD1 (6 bases). CDR3 size: 15 residues. Per germline, CDR1 GTSNPN and CDR2 SVGIG (reference sequence). V was clipped by 3 bases and J by 0 bases, with 13 bases between them. The CDR3 is CAWSHTGSSTDTQYF. CDR3 in DNA: TGTGCCTGGAGCCACACAGGGTCTAGCACAGATACGCAGTATTTT.

The genes are TRBV29-1 and TRBJ1-3; D uncertain. Germline CDR1 SQVTM, CDR2 ANQGSEA. The V end lost 3 bases, the J end lost 0 bases, and 9 bases lay between the germline ends. This CDR3 comprises 14 residues. CDR3 nucleotide sequence: TGCAGCGTTGACAGGACTCTCTCTGGAAACACCATATATTTT. Protein sequence: CSVDRTLSGNTIYF. Drawing the rest from reference TRBV29-1 and TRBJ1-3, the complete variable domain is SAVISQKPSRDICQRGTSLTIQCQVDSQVTMMFWYRQQPGQSLTLIATANQGSEATYESGFVIDKFPISRPNLTFSTLTVSNMSPEDSSIYLCSVDRTLSGNTIYFGEGSWLTVV.

This clone was detected only once. The same CDR3 is also encoded by other DNA sequences in this sample. The J gene is TRBJ2-5, the V gene TRBV7-3; possible D gene TRBD1, 5 bases. Germline V lookup: CDR1 SGHTA, CDR2 FQGTGA. Trimming stripped 2 bases from V and 5 bases from J, with 9 bases between. The CDR3 is made up of 13 amino acids. CDR3 DNA: TGTGCCAGCAGCTTAGGGGCCTTGGAGACCCAGTACTTC. Encoded protein: CASSLGALETQYF.

CDR3 nucleotide sequence: TGTGCCTGGGCCACAGGGGGCCACACTGAAGCTTTCTTT. This gives the protein CAWATGGHTEAFF. The rearrangement joins TRBV30 to TRBJ1-1, with 9 bases aligning to TRBD1. The CDR3 is 13 residues long. Germline CDR1 is GTSNPN and CDR2 is SVGIG (reference sequence). The ends lost 5 bases at V and 3 bases at J; junction bases unmatched: 4.

This chain links TRBV19 with TRBJ2-7, with a tentative D call TRBD1 (6 bases). The germline V gene has CDR1 LNHDA and CDR2 SQIVND (reference sequence). The CDR3 is made up of 15 amino acids. Trimming cost V 3 bases and J 3 bases, with 15 bases left between them. CDR3 bases: TGTGCCAGTAGTATGCGTGCAGGGGAAAACTACGAGCAGTACTTC. It translates to CASSMRAGENYEQYF.

The chain combines TRBV29-1 with TRBJ1-1; D remains unclear. In germline, CDR1 is SQVTM, CDR2 ANQGSEA. Trimming stripped 4 bases from V and 5 bases from J, with 8 bases between. The CDR3 consists of 11 residues. CDR3 loop: CSVVTGTEAFF. In DNA, the CDR3 is TGCAGCGTTGTGACCGGGACTGAAGCTTTCTTT.

The CDR3 DNA is TGTGCCAGCAGCTCAGCTCTCGGACAGGGGTGGGAGACCCAGTACTTC. Its translation: CASSSALGQGWETQYF. This chain joins TRBV11-2 and TRBJ2-5; 9 nucleotides agree with TRBD1. Germline CDR1 is SGHAT and CDR2 is FQNNGV. The V segment lost 4 bases and the J segment 5 bases; nucleotides outside the gene matches: 11. The CDR3 is made up of 16 amino acids.

This rearrangement joins TRBV25-1 to TRBJ1-3; D call uncertain. With 5 bases removed from V and 1 base from J, the gap between germline ends came to 3 bases. The CDR3 contains 12 residues. CDR1 and CDR2 from the germline V gene are MGHDK and SYGVNS. The CDR3 reads CASSPSGNTIYF. DNA for the CDR3: TGTGCCAGCAGTCCATCTGGAAACACCATATATTTT.

The rearrangement joins TRBV27 to TRBJ1-1; weak D call: TRBD1 (5 bases). Between the trimmed V and J ends, which lost 3 bases and 4 bases, there was a span of 9 bases. The germline V gene encodes CDR1 MNHEY and CDR2 SMNVEV (reference sequence). The CDR3 extends over 13 amino acids. The chain's CDR3 is CASSFQGSTEAFF. DNA of the CDR3: TGTGCCAGCAGTTTTCAGGGTTCCACTGAAGCTTTCTTT.

Only one count was recorded for this clone. The rearrangement links TRBV19 to TRBJ2-2; possible D gene TRBD1, 6 bases. The CDR3 is 12 amino acids. Germline V gene data show CDR1 as LNHDA and CDR2 as SQIVND (reference sequence). Trimming removed 6 bases from V and 6 bases from J, with 8 bases in between. CDR3 DNA sequence: TGTGCCAGTAGGGGACATGCCGGGGAGCTGTTTTTT. It encodes CASRGHAGELFF.

In this sample, this clone turned up a few times. Here the CDR3 reads CASEVGNEQYF. The CDR3, as DNA: TGTGCCAGCGAGGTCGGGAACGAGCAGTACTTC. This chain links TRBV25-1 with TRBJ2-7; TRBD2 is a possible D gene (5 bases). This CDR3 is built from 11 residues. Trimming pared 8 bases from V and 5 bases from J, leaving 10 bases between. Germline CDR1 and CDR2: MGHDK and SYGVNS.

The CDR3 loop reads CASSQGTGEGNTIYF. As DNA, the CDR3 is TGTGCCAGCAGCCAAGGAACAGGGGAAGGAAACACCATATATTTT. V gene TRBV3-1 (or the pseudogene TRBV3-2) combines with J gene TRBJ1-3; 7 nucleotides agree with TRBD1. This CDR3 comprises 15 residues. Looked up from germline, CDR1 is LGHDT and CDR2 is YNNKEL (reference sequence). Losses at the gene ends were 1 base for V and 4 bases for J; bases not matched to a gene: 4.

The chain has TRBV2 and TRBJ2-3, with a weak D call TRBD2 (7 bases). The germline V and J ends were trimmed by 0 bases and 4 bases, with 14 bases remaining between them. The CDR3 contains 16 residues. Per the germline V gene, CDR1 is SNHLY and CDR2 is FYNNEI. As DNA, the CDR3 is TGTGCCAGCAGTGAAGCACTAGGGGGGGCTTCAGATACGCAGTATTTT. It specifies CASSEALGGASDTQYF.

The V call is TRBV5-4, the J call TRBJ2-3; 10 nucleotides match TRBD1. Germline values: CDR1 SGHNT, CDR2 YYREEE (reference sequence). V was clipped by 3 bases and J by 0 bases; unmatched bases: 13. The CDR3 consists of 19 residues. The DNA for the CDR3 is TGTGCCAGCAGCTCCCCCGGGACAGGGGCGTTTTTAAGCACAGATACGCAGTATTTT. Protein product: CASSSPGTGAFLSTDTQYF.

This chain uses TRBV9 with TRBJ1-2, with TRBD1 identical over 7 bases. The CDR3 sequence is 14 residues long. Germline V lookup: CDR1 SGDLS, CDR2 YYNGEE. V was pared by 2 bases and J by 7 bases, with 8 bases of the junction left unmatched. The CDR3 loop is CASSVQGGPGGYTF. CDR3 in DNA: TGTGCCAGCAGCGTCCAGGGGGGCCCTGGTGGCTACACCTTC.

The rearrangement joins TRBV14 to TRBJ1-1, with 9 nucleotides matching TRBD1. The CDR3 extends over 15 amino acids. With 4 bases clipped from V and 0 bases from J, the junction kept 3 bases outside the gene matches. Germline V gives CDR1 SGHDN, CDR2 FVKESK. CDR3 DNA: TGTGCCAGCAGCCTTTGGACAGGGGTGAACACTGAAGCTTTCTTT. Translated, it gives CASSLWTGVNTEAFF.